The 28 T cell receptor beta chains in this list originate from one sample, sequenced in a study of T cell changes during pregnancy in multiple sclerosis. Assay: immunoSEQ multiplex PCR; the TCRdb copy retains only in-frame clones and omits some. The data hold roughly 60,000 clones, with roughly 95% observed a single time. This specimen consisted of CD4+ T cells from peripheral blood mononuclear cells, obtained before pregnancy. The receptor source for this set is a female donor with multiple sclerosis, enrolled in a pregnancy study.

The count of this clone is one. The chain is built from TRBV7-2 and TRBJ2-7; D remains ambiguous. Trimming took 3 bases from V and 2 from J, leaving 11 bases between them. The CDR3 totals 14 residues. Germline V lookup: CDR1 SGHTA, CDR2 FQGNSA. DNA for the CDR3: TGTGCCAGCAGCTTGTCTGTAATTACCTACGAGCAGTACTTC. This codes for CASSLSVITYEQYF.

This clone was recorded once. The sample has other DNA sequences that encode this CDR3 too. The V and J genes are TRBV27 and TRBJ1-1; D is possibly TRBD1 (5 bases). This CDR3 region has 14 residues. Germline CDR1 reads MNHEY; CDR2 reads SMNVEV (reference sequence). Trimming removed 2 bases from V and 10 bases from J, with 17 bases in between. The CDR3 here is CASSLRLGRDGAFF. The CDR3 nucleotides are TGTGCCAGCAGTTTACGGTTGGGCAGGGATGGAGCTTTCTTT.

J is TRBJ2-1 and V is TRBV5-4, with D possibly being TRBD1 (7 bases). The CDR3 contains 16 residues. CDR1 and CDR2 (germline): SGHNT, YYREEE (reference sequence). V lost 0 bases to trimming and J lost 3 bases, with 13 bases between them. CDR3 nucleotides: TGTGCCAGCAGCTTGGATAGCAGGGGGGTCTACAATGAGCAGTTCTTC. Residues: CASSLDSRGVYNEQFF.

The J gene is TRBJ2-2, the V gene TRBV7-9; unclear D gene. Trimming removed 2 bases at V and 6 bases at J, with 4 bases between. Looked up from germline, CDR1 is SEHNR and CDR2 is FQNEAQ (reference sequence). The length of the CDR3 is 12 residues. The CDR3 sequence: CASSLRAGELFF. The CDR3 DNA follows: TGTGCCAGCAGCTTACGGGCCGGGGAGCTGTTTTTT.

This clone was seen just once. V gene TRBV2 combines with J gene TRBJ2-2, with 9 bases lining up with TRBD2. CDR3 length equals 14 residues. Per germline, CDR1 SNHLY and CDR2 FYNNEI. V lost 4 bases to trimming and J lost 4 bases; unmatched junction nucleotides: 1. The CDR3 here is CASSALAGTGELFF. CDR3 sequence (DNA): TGTGCCAGCAGTGCACTAGCGGGCACCGGGGAGCTGTTTTTT.

The J gene is TRBJ2-7, the V gene TRBV6-5, with 9 positions matching TRBD1. The length of the CDR3 is 14 residues. Per the germline V gene, CDR1 is MNHEY and CDR2 is SVGAGI. The V segment lost 6 bases and the J segment 3 bases; nucleotides outside the gene matches: 6. The CDR3 protein is CASSRTGANYEQYF. The DNA of the CDR3 is TGTGCCAGCAGCCGGACAGGGGCAAACTACGAGCAGTACTTC.

CDR3 amino acids: CASSPRGGVPNEKLFF. The CDR3 nucleotides are TGTGCCAGCAGCCCCCGCGGGGGAGTCCCGAATGAAAAACTGTTTTTT. The chain recombines TRBV7-9 with TRBJ1-4; tentative D call: TRBD1 (5 bases). V was trimmed by 5 bases and J by 5 bases, leaving 18 bases between them. CDR1 and CDR2 from the germline V gene are SEHNR and FQNEAQ (reference sequence). The CDR3 length is 16 residues.

This sequence joins TRBV7-2 and TRBJ2-5, with D possibly being TRBD2 (5 bases). Germline CDR1 reads SGHTA; CDR2 reads FQGNSA. The V gene lost 3 bases and the J gene lost 1 base, with 12 bases spanning the gap. CDR3 size: 15 residues. CDR3 in DNA: TGTGCCAGCAGCTTGGACCCGGGAAGCCAAGAGACCCAGTACTTC. Its translation: CASSLDPGSQETQYF. Looking up the rest from reference TRBV7-2 and TRBJ2-5 gives the full variable domain: GAGVSQSPSNKVTEKGKDVELRCDPISGHTALYWYRQSLGQGLEFLIYFQGNSAPDKSGLPSDRFSAERTGGSVSTLTIQRTQQEDSAVYLCASSLDPGSQETQYFGPGTRLLVL.

The chain combines TRBV27 with TRBJ2-7; the match to TRBD2 covers 11 bases. Germline V lookup: CDR1 MNHEY, CDR2 SMNVEV (reference sequence). There are 14 residues in the CDR3. V shed 6 bases, J shed 5 bases, and the junction held 6 bases outside the gene matches. The CDR3 nucleotides read TGTGCCAGCAGACCTAGCGGGAGGTCCCACGAGCAGTACTTC. Translating gives CASRPSGRSHEQYF.

The chain combines TRBV2 with TRBJ1-5; perhaps TRBD1 as D (6 bases). The ends were cut back, 4 bases at V and 5 bases at J, with 15 bases in the middle. Germline-derived CDR1 and CDR2 are SNHLY and FYNNEI. CDR3 size: 15 residues. The CDR3 nucleotides are TGTGCCAGCAGTGGAGGGGACACTCGGTATCAGCCCCAGCATTTT. This encodes CASSGGDTRYQPQHF. The full variable domain, in which reference TRBV2 and TRBJ1-5 provide the parts outside the CDR3, is EPEVTQTPSHQVTQMGQEVILRCVPISNHLYFYWYRQILGQKVEFLVSFYNNEISEKSEIFDDQFSVERPDGSNFTLKIRSTKLEDSAMYFCASSGGDTRYQPQHFGDGTRLSIL.

V and J are TRBV19 and TRBJ2-7, with a weak D call TRBD2 (7 bases). The V and J ends lost 8 bases and 2 bases respectively, with 16 bases between them. Germline V gene lookup returns CDR1 LNHDA and CDR2 SQIVND (reference sequence). The CDR3 is 14 residues long. CDR3 sequence reads: CASREGGVPYEQYF. The DNA of the CDR3 is TGTGCCAGTCGCGAGGGGGGGGTGCCCTACGAGCAGTACTTC. Complete variable domain (other parts from reference TRBV19 and TRBJ2-7): DGGITQSPKYLFRKEGQNVTLSCEQNLNHDAMYWYRQDPGQGLRLIYYSQIVNDFQKGDIAEGYSVSREKKESFPLTVTSAQKNPTAFYLCASREGGVPYEQYFGPGTRLTVT.

The V and J genes are TRBV28 and TRBJ2-3, with D possibly being TRBD1 (6 bases). There are 13 residues in the CDR3. CDR1 is MDHEN, CDR2 SYDVKM, per germline. Between the trimmed V and J ends, which lost 6 bases and 4 bases, there was a span of 11 bases. The CDR3 DNA follows: TGTGCCAGCAGGGCAGGGGTTCCAGATACGCAGTATTTT. Translating gives CASRAGVPDTQYF.

The CDR3 sequence is CASSSGLAGGNTGELFF. CDR3 bases: TGTGCCAGCAGCTCGGGACTAGCGGGAGGGAACACCGGGGAGCTGTTTTTT. The chain employs TRBV5-4 and TRBJ2-2, with 15 bases identical to TRBD2. The trim removed 3 bases at V and 1 base at J, leaving 1 base unmatched. The CDR3 extends over 17 amino acids. The germline V gene has CDR1 SGHNT and CDR2 YYREEE (reference sequence).

The chain has TRBV4-3 and TRBJ2-2; 8 nucleotides agree with TRBD2. Germline lookup yields CDR1 LGHNA and CDR2 YSLEER. V shed 1 base, J shed 2 bases, and the junction held 3 bases outside the gene matches. The CDR3 length is 16 residues. The CDR3 reads CASSQGTSRNTGELFF. Written as DNA, the CDR3 is TGCGCCAGCAGCCAAGGGACTAGCAGAAACACCGGGGAGCTGTTTTTT.

The count of this clone is one. The CDR3 reads CASSLGLRGINYGYTF. The CDR3 DNA reads as TGTGCCAGCAGCTTAGGCCTAAGGGGGATTAACTATGGCTACACCTTC. The J gene is TRBJ1-2, the V gene TRBV7-2; maybe TRBD1 (6 bases). Trimming stripped 1 base from V and 1 base from J, with 13 bases between. Germline CDR1 reads SGHTA; CDR2 reads FQGNSA. The CDR3 has 16 amino acids.

The chain uses TRBV2 and TRBJ1-1, with TRBD1 matching 7 bases. Trimming at V came to 4 bases and at J to 5 bases, leaving 7 bases not matched to a gene. CDR1 is SNHLY, CDR2 FYNNEI, per germline. This CDR3 is built from 14 residues. This CDR3 reads CASSVVGGNTEAFF. The DNA for the CDR3 is TGTGCCAGCAGTGTGGTAGGGGGCAATACTGAAGCTTTCTTT.

The J gene is TRBJ1-5, the V gene TRBV28; D is perhaps TRBD1 (6 bases). Trimming removed 2 bases at V and 5 bases at J, with 16 bases between. The CDR3 spans 16 residues. Germline-derived CDR1 and CDR2 are MDHEN and SYDVKM. The DNA for the CDR3 is TGTGCCAGCAGTTTAGGGGTTGCTGGGGGCCATCAGCCCCAGCATTTT. Its translation is CASSLGVAGGHQPQHF. The variable domain in full, completed from reference TRBV28 and TRBJ1-5, reads DVKVTQSSRYLVKRTGEKVFLECVQDMDHENMFWYRQDPGLGLRLIYFSYDVKMKEKGDIPEGYSVSREKKERFSLILESASTNQTSMYLCASSLGVAGGHQPQHFGDGTRLSIL.

The chain has TRBV7-2 and TRBJ2-7, with D unresolved. The germline V gene encodes CDR1 SGHTA and CDR2 FQGNSA. CDR3 length equals 15 residues. Trimming took 1 base from V and 6 from J, leaving 16 bases between them. The CDR3 spells CASSLVVSTTGEQYF. In DNA form, the CDR3 reads TGTGCCAGCAGCTTAGTAGTCTCAACCACGGGCGAGCAGTACTTC. Full variable domain (missing parts from reference TRBV7-2 and TRBJ2-7): GAGVSQSPSNKVTEKGKDVELRCDPISGHTALYWYRQSLGQGLEFLIYFQGNSAPDKSGLPSDRFSAERTGGSVSTLTIQRTQQEDSAVYLCASSLVVSTTGEQYFGPGTRLTVT.

The V call is TRBV27, the J call TRBJ2-6, with D perhaps matching TRBD2 (6 bases). Germline V gene sequence: CDR1 MNHEY, CDR2 SMNVEV (reference sequence). V was clipped by 1 base and J by 2 bases, with 9 bases between them. The CDR3 consists of 16 residues. The CDR3 here is CASSLLGGAGANVLTF. In DNA, the CDR3 is TGTGCCAGCAGTTTATTGGGGGGAGCTGGGGCCAACGTCCTGACTTTC. Drawing the rest from reference TRBV27 and TRBJ2-6, the complete variable domain is EAQVTQNPRYLITVTGKKLTVTCSQNMNHEYMSWYRQDPGLGLRQIYYSMNVEVTDKGDVPEGYKVSRKEKRNFPLILESPSPNQTSLYFCASSLLGGAGANVLTFGAGSRLTVL.

This CDR3 reads CASRVAGDTGELFF. The DNA for the CDR3 is TGTGCCAGCAGAGTAGCGGGAGACACCGGGGAGCTGTTTTTT. The chain employs TRBV7-6 and TRBJ2-2; 9 nucleotides agree with TRBD2. This CDR3 has 14 residues. CDR1 and CDR2 (germline): SGHVS, FNYEAQ. Trimming at V came to 6 bases and at J to 3 bases, leaving 2 bases not matched to a gene.

The chain recombines TRBV5-1 with TRBJ2-3; 11 positions agree with TRBD2. CDR1 and CDR2 from the germline V gene are SGHRS and YFSETQ. The CDR3 has 15 residues. The ends lost 5 bases at V and 4 bases at J; junction bases unmatched: 6. The CDR3 reads CASRLLAGAADTQYF. In nucleotides, the CDR3 is TGCGCCAGCAGGCTACTAGCGGGAGCGGCAGATACGCAGTATTTT.

V gene TRBV28 combines with J gene TRBJ2-5; 9 bases match TRBD2. CDR3 length: 13 amino acids. Looked up from germline, CDR1 is MDHEN and CDR2 is SYDVKM. The junction had 3 bases not matched to a gene; V was cut back by 6 bases and J by 4 bases. DNA of the CDR3: TGTGCCAGCAGGAATAGCGGGAGAGAGACCCAGTACTTC. Protein product: CASRNSGRETQYF.

The chain joins TRBV5-1 to TRBJ2-5, with TRBD2 identical over 14 bases. The V segment lost 6 bases and the J segment 9 bases; nucleotides outside the gene matches: 10. From germline, CDR1 is SGHRS and CDR2 YFSETQ. The CDR3 is 15 amino acids. Here the CDR3 reads CASTLTSGRAGAQYF. The DNA for the CDR3 is TGCGCCAGCACCCTGACTAGCGGGAGGGCTGGGGCCCAGTACTTC. Full variable domain (rest looked up from reference TRBV5-1 and TRBJ2-5): KAGVTQTPRYLIKTRGQQVTLSCSPISGHRSVSWYQQTPGQGLQFLFEYFSETQRNKGNFPGRFSGRQFSNSRSEMNVSTLELGDSALYLCASTLTSGRAGAQYFGPGTRLLVL.

Written as DNA, the CDR3 is TGCGCCAGCAGCTTAGGGGTCCTTGCAGATACGCAGTATTTT. Amino acids: CASSLGVLADTQYF. The chain links TRBV5-1 to TRBJ2-3; tentatively, D is TRBD1 (5 bases). Looked up from germline, CDR1 is SGHRS and CDR2 is YFSETQ. This CDR3 spans 14 amino acids. The V and J ends lost 2 bases and 4 bases respectively, with 11 bases between them.

The chain has TRBV6-5 and TRBJ2-3; 8 bases align to TRBD2. V was clipped by 5 bases and J by 0 bases; unmatched bases: 4. The CDR3 loop spans 15 amino acids. Germline lookup yields CDR1 MNHEY and CDR2 SVGAGI. The CDR3 DNA reads TGTGCCAGCAGTAATAGCGGGATTAGCACAGATACGCAGTATTTT. It yields the protein CASSNSGISTDTQYF.

The chain has TRBV19 and TRBJ2-2; 9 bases line up with TRBD1. The CDR3 covers 14 residues. CDR1 and CDR2 from the germline V gene are LNHDA and SQIVND (reference sequence). Trimming cost V 7 bases and J 5 bases; bases outside gene matches: 5. CDR3 loop: CASTGTGRTGELFF. CDR3 nucleotides: TGTGCCAGTACTGGGACAGGGCGAACCGGGGAGCTGTTTTTT.

The chain links TRBV5-6 to TRBJ2-1, with 8 bases matching TRBD1. Germline CDR1 SGHDT, CDR2 YYEEEE. This CDR3 is built from 15 residues. The V gene end was trimmed by 5 bases and the J gene end by 0 bases; junction bases not matched to a gene: 4. CDR3 DNA sequence: TGTGCCAGCAGTATTACAGGGGGCTCCTACAATGAGCAGTTCTTC. This translates into CASSITGGSYNEQFF.

The chain employs TRBV18 and TRBJ2-1; tentative D call: TRBD1 (5 bases). CDR1 and CDR2 (germline): KGHSH, LQKENI. Trimming cost V 3 bases and J 0 bases, with 12 bases left between them. The CDR3 has 16 residues. CDR3: CASSPRTLSSYNEQFF. In nucleotides, the CDR3 is TGTGCCAGCTCACCCCGGACACTGAGCTCCTACAATGAGCAGTTCTTC.